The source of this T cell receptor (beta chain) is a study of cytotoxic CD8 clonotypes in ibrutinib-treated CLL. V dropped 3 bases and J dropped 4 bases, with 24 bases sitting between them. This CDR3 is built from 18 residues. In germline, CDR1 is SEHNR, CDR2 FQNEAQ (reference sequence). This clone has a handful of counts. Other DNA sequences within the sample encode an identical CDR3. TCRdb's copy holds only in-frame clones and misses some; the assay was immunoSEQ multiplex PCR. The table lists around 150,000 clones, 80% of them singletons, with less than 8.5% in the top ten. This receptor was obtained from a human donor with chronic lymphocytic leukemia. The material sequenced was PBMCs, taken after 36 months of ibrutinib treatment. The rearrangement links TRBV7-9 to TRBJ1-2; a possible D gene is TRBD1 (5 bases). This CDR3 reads CASSLHDRLVPKGYGYTF. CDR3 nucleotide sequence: TGTGCCAGCAGCTTGCATGACAGACTAGTCCCAAAAGGCTATGGCTACACCTTC.